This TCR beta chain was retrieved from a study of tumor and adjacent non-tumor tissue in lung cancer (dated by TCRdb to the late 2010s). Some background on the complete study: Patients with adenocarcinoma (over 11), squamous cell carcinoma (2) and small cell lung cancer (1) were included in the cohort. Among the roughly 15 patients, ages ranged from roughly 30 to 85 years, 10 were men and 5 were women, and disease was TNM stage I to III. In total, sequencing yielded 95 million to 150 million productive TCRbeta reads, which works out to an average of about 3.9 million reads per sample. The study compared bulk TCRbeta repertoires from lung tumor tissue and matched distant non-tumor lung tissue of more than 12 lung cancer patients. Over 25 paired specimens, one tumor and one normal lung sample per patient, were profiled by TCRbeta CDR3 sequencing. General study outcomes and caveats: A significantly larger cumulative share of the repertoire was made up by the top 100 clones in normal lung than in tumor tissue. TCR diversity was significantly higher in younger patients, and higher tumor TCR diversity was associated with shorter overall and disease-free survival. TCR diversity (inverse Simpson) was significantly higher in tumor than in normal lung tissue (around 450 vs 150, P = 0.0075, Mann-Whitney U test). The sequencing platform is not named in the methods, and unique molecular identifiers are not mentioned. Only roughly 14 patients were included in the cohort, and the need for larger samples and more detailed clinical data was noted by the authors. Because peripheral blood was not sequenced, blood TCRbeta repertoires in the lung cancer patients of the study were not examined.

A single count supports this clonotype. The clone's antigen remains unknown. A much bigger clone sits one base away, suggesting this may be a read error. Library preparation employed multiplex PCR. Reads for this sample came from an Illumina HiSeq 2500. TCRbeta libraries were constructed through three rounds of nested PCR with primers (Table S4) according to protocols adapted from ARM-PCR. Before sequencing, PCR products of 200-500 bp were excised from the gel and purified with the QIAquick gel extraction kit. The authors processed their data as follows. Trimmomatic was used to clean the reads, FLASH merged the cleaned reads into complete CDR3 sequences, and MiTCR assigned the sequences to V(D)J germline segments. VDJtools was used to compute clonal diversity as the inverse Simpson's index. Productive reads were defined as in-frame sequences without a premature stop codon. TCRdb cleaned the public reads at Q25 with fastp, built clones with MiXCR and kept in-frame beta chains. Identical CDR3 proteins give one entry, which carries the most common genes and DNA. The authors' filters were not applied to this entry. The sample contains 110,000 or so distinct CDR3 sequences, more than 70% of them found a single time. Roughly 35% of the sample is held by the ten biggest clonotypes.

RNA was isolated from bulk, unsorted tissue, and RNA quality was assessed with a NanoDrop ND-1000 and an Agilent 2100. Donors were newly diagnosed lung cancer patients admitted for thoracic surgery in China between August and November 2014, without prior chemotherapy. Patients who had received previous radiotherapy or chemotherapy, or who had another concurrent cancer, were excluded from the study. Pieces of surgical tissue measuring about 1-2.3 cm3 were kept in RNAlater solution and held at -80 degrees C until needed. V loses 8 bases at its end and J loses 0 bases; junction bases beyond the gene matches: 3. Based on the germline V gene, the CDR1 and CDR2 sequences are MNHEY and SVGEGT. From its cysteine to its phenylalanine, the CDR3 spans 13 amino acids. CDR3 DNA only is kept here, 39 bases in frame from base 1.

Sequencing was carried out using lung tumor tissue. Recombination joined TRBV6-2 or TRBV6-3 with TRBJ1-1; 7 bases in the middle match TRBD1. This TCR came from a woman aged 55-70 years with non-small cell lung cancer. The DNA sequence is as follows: TGTGCCAGCGGACAGGCTCTGAACACTGAAGCTTTCTTT. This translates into CASGQALNTEAFF.